Listed below are T cell receptor beta chains from one sample, sequenced in a study of T-cell memory formation after mild COVID-19. TCRdb fed the 5' RACE reads into MiXCR, producing one record per CDR3 protein. The sample consists of around 390,000 distinct CDR3 sequences, roughly 15% of them appearing once. The material sequenced was PBMCs or a T cell subset sorted from them (not recorded which). These receptors were taken from a man aged 18 to 35 who had mild COVID-19 (a few samples of this study predate the infection). Cell type and time point are not known. Both conserved end residues are part of each CDR3. Each record gives: V gene, J gene, CDR3 protein.

>TRBV15|TRBJ2-2
CATSNRVGTGELFF
>TRBV12-3/TRBV12-4|TRBJ2-7
CASSLRAGNHEQYF
>TRBV4-3|TRBJ2-2
CASSRDEAGNTGELFF
>TRBV7-9|TRBJ1-2
CASSPDSYGGYTF
>TRBV6-5|TRBJ2-3
CASSSWQGYTDTQYF
>TRBV20-1|TRBJ1-2
CSARTANYGYTF
>TRBV6-2/TRBV6-3|TRBJ2-3
CASSYATPTGKTDTQYF
>TRBV20-1|TRBJ1-5
CSARTTGDYNQPQHF
>TRBV7-9|TRBJ1-5
CASSFGPGTSNQPQHF
>TRBV25-1|TRBJ2-5
CASRPRKGLPETQYF
>TRBV9|TRBJ2-3
CASSAGTSPPDTQYF
>TRBV18|TRBJ2-7
CASSSGGNEQYF
>TRBV28|TRBJ1-6
CASAVLYNSPLHF
>TRBV20-1|TRBJ2-7
CSAEEPGQGYEQYF
>TRBV27|TRBJ1-1
CASSLSISLNTEAFF
>TRBV19|TRBJ1-2
CASRHRDGYGYTF
>TRBV7-8|TRBJ2-3
CASSAKGQTATDTQYF
>TRBV12-3/TRBV12-4|TRBJ2-1
CASTSLAGAYNEQFF
>TRBV20-1|TRBJ2-4
CSAYTGESAKNIQYF
>TRBV12-3/TRBV12-4|TRBJ2-1
CASSLAGGPNEQFF
>TRBV4-3|TRBJ1-1
CASSPLGWGSNTEAFF
>TRBV6-2/TRBV6-3|TRBJ2-3
CASSLSYRDRVTDTQYF
>TRBV20-1|TRBJ2-2
CSAKNLAGGTTGELFF
>TRBV3-1|TRBJ1-2
CASSQDSVTNGYTF
>TRBV7-9|TRBJ2-5
CASSDGQGFTETQYF
>TRBV7-2|TRBJ1-2
CASSSRQGDYGYTF
>TRBV24-1|TRBJ2-3
CATSGGEHTDTQYF
>TRBV27|TRBJ2-5
CASSTYRGQETQYF
>TRBV20-1|TRBJ2-1
CSASGTGRLNEQFF
>TRBV4-2|TRBJ1-5
CASSQGPIPNQPQHF
>TRBV5-5|TRBJ2-5
CASSGTGGPETQYF
>TRBV7-9|TRBJ2-2
CASRTTENTGELFF
>TRBV5-4|TRBJ2-1
CASSGGTSYNEQFF
>TRBV29-1|TRBJ2-5
CSEASGPGTQYF
>TRBV28|TRBJ1-5
CASSLLAGYQPQHF
>TRBV7-3|TRBJ2-7
CASSLRGADEQYF
>TRBV2|TRBJ1-1
CAGNRVNTEAFF
>TRBV27|TRBJ1-5
CASSLGGYSNQPQHF
>TRBV18|TRBJ2-2
CASSPPPTGELFF
>TRBV18|TRBJ1-3
CASSPSTANSGNTIYF
>TRBV30|TRBJ2-2
CASGRVSNTGELFF
>TRBV7-2|TRBJ1-2
CASSPRTVKIGGYTF
>TRBV4-1|TRBJ2-2
CASSQEAVTLNTGELFF
>TRBV29-1|TRBJ1-1
CSVQTGNTEAFF
>TRBV4-2|TRBJ2-3
CASSQAPGWSTDTQYF
>TRBV14|TRBJ1-4
CASSQQDGIGEKLFF
>TRBV6-2/TRBV6-3|TRBJ2-1
CASSYPSLLGTGGGEQFF
>TRBV12-3/TRBV12-4|TRBJ2-7
CASSFGIVWADGNYEQYF
>TRBV11-2|TRBJ2-2
CASKIGTGELFF
>TRBV4-2|TRBJ1-1
CASSQDHGGAGVAFF
>TRBV27|TRBJ2-3
CASSLTIESTDTQYF
>TRBV6-2/TRBV6-3|TRBJ1-5
CASSTGFGQPQHF
>TRBV24-1|TRBJ2-5
CATSEAGAAGETQYF
>TRBV20-1|TRBJ1-5
CSAKTGVNQPQHF
>TRBV12-3/TRBV12-4|TRBJ1-1
CASSDSGATPSTEAFF
>TRBV7-9|TRBJ1-6
CASSLGGSYNSPLHF
>TRBV4-1|TRBJ2-2
CASSQGGGSNTGELFF
>TRBV12-3/TRBV12-4|TRBJ2-3
CASSPGGIGTDTQYF
>TRBV5-1|TRBJ2-2
CASSSDPAGLNTGELFF
>TRBV5-1|TRBJ1-1
CASSLRTGQNTEAFF